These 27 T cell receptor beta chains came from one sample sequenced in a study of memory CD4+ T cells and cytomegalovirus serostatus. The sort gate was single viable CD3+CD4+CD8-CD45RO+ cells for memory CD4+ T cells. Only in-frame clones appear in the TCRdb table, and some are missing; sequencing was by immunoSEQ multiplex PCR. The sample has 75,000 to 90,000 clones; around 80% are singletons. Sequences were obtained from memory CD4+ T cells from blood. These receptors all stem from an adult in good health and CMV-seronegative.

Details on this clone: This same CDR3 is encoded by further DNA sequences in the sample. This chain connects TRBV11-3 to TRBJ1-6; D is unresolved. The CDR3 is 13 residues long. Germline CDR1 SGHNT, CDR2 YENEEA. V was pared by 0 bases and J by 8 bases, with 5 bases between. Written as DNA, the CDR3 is TGTGCCAGCAGCTTAGACCGCGATTCACCCCTCCACTTT. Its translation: CASSLDRDSPLHF.

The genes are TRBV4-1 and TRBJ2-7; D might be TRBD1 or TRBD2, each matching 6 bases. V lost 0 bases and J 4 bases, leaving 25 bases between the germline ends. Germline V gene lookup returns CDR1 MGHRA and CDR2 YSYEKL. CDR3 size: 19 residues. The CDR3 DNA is TGCGCCAGCAGCCAAGATCTGGGAATCGGGGGCCACACCTTTTACGAGCAGTACTTC. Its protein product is CASSQDLGIGGHTFYEQYF.

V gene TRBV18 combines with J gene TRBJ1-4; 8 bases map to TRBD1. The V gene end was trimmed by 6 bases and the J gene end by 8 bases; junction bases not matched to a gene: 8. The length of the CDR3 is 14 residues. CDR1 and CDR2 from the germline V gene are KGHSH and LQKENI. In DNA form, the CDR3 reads TGTGCCAGCTCTTGGACAGGGTTCGGGGAAAAACTGTTTTTT. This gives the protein CASSWTGFGEKLFF.

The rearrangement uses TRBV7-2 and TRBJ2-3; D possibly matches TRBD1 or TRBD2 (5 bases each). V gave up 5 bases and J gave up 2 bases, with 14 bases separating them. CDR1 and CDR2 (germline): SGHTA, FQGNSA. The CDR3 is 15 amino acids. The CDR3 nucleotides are TGTGCCAGCAGCCTAACGGGGCAGTCCACAGATACGCAGTATTTT. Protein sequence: CASSLTGQSTDTQYF.

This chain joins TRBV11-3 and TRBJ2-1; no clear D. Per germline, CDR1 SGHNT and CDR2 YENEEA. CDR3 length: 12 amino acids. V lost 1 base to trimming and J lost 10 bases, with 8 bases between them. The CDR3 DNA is TGTGCCAGCAGCTTAGGAAGCAGGGAGCAGTTCTTC. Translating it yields CASSLGSREQFF.

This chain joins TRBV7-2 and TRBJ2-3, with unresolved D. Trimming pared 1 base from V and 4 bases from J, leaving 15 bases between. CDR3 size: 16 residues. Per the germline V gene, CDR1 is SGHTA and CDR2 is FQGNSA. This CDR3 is CASSLVALQFPDTQYF. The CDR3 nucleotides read TGTGCCAGCAGCTTAGTCGCTCTACAGTTTCCAGATACGCAGTATTTT.

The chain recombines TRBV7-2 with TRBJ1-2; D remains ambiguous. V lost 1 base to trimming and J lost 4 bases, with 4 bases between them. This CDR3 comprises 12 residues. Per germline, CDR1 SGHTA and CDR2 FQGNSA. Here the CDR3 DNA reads TGTGCCAGCAGCTTAGGGACCTATGGCTACACCTTC. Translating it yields CASSLGTYGYTF. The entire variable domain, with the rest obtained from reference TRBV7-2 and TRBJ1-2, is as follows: GAGVSQSPSNKVTEKGKDVELRCDPISGHTALYWYRQSLGQGLEFLIYFQGNSAPDKSGLPSDRFSAERTGGSVSTLTIQRTQQEDSAVYLCASSLGTYGYTFGSGTRLTVV.

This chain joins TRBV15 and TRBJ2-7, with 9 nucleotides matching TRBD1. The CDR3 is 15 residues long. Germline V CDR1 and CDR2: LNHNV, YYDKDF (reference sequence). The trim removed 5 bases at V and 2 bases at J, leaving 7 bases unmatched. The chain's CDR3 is CATSLPGTGTYEQYF. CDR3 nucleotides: TGTGCCACCAGCCTTCCCGGGACAGGGACCTACGAGCAGTACTTC.

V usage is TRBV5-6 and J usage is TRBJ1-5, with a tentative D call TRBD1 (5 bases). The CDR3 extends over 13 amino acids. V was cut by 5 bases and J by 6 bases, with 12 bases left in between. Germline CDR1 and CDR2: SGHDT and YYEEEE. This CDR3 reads CASSLRDVQPQHF. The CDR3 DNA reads TGTGCCAGCAGTTTACGGGACGTTCAGCCCCAGCATTTT.

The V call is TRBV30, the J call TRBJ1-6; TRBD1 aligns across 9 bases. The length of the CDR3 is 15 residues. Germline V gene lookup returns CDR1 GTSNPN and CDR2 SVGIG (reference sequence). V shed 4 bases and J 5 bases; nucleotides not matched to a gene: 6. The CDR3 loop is CAWTRTGVNNSPLHF. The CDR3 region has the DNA TGTGCCTGGACGAGGACAGGGGTAAATAATTCACCCCTCCACTTT.

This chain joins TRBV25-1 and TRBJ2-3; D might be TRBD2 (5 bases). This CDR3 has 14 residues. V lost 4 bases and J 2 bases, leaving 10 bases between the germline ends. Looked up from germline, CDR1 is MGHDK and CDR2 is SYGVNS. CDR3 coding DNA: TGTGCCAGCAGTGCCCGCGGACTCACAGATACGCAGTATTTT. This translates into CASSARGLTDTQYF.

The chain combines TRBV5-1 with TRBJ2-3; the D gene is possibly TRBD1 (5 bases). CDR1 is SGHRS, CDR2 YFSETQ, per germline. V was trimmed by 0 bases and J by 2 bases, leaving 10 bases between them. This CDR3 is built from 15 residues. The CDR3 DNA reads TGCGCCAGCAGCTTGGTTGTGACAGCCACAGATACGCAGTATTTT. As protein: CASSLVVTATDTQYF.

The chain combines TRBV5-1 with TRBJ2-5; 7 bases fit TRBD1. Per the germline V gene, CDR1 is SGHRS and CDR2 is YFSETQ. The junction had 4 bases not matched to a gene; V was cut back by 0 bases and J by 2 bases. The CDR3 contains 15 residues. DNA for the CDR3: TGCGCCAGCAGCTTGGCGAAGGGGGCGCAAGAGACCCAGTACTTC. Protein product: CASSLAKGAQETQYF.

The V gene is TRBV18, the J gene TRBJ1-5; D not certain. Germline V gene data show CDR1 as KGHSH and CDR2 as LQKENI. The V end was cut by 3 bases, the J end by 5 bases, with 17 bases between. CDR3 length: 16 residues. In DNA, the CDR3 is TGTGCCAGCTCACCTCAAACCGGGTCGCCCTATCAGCCCCAGCATTTT. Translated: CASSPQTGSPYQPQHF.

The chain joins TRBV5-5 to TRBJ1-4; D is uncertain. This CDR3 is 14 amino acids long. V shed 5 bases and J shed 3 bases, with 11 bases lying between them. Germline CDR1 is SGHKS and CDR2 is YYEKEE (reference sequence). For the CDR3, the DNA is TGTGCCAGCAGGCTTATGTCCGCTAATGAAAAACTGTTTTTT. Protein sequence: CASRLMSANEKLFF.

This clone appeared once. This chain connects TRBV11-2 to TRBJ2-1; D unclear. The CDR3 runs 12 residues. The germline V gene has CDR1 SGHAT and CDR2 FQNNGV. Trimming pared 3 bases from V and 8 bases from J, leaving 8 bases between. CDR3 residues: CASSLPADEQFF. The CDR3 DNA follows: TGTGCCAGCAGCTTGCCAGCCGATGAGCAGTTCTTC.

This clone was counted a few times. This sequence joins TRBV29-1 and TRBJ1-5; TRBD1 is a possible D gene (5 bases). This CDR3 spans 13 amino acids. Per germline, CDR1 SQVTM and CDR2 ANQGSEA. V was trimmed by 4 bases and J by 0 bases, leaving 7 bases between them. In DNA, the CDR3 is TGCAGCGTTGGGGGGAATAGCAATCAGCCCCAGCATTTT. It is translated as CSVGGNSNQPQHF.

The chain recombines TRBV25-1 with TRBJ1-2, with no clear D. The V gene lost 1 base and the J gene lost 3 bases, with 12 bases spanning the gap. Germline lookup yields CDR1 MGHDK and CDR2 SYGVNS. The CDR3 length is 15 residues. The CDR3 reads CASSELGVRDYGYTF. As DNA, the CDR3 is TGTGCCAGCAGTGAATTAGGTGTTAGAGACTATGGCTACACCTTC.

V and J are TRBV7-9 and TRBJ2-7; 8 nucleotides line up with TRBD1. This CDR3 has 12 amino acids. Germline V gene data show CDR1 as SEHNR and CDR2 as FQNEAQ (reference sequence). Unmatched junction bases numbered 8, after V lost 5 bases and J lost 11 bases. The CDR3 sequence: CASSRTGGKKYF. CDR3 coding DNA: TGTGCCAGCAGCCGAACAGGGGGAAAGAAGTACTTC. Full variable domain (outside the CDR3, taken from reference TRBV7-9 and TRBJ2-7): DTGVSQNPRHKITKRGQNVTFRCDPISEHNRLYWYRQTLGQGPEFLTYFQNEAQLEKSRLLSDRFSAERPKGSFSTLEIQRTEQGDSAMYLCASSRTGGKKYFGPGTRLTVT.

As DNA, the CDR3 is TGTGCCAGCAGTCTTTCGTGGAATGGCAAAAACATTCAGTACTTC. Encoded protein: CASSLSWNGKNIQYF. V and J are TRBV6-5 and TRBJ2-4, with D uncertain. Trimming stripped 5 bases from V and 3 bases from J, with 14 bases between. CDR3 length: 15 amino acids. Germline CDR1 reads MNHEY; CDR2 reads SVGAGI.

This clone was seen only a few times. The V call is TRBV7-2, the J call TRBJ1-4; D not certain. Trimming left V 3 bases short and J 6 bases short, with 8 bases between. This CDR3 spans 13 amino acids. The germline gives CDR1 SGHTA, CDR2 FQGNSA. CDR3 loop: CASSFGGYEKLFF. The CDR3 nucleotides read TGTGCCAGCAGCTTCGGCGGATATGAAAAACTGTTTTTT.

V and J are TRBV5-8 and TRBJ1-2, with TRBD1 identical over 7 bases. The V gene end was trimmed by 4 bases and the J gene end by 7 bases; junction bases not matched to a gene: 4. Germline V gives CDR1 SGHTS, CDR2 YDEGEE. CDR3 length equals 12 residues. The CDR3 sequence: CASSQTGFGYTF. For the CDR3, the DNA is TGTGCCAGCAGCCAGACAGGGTTTGGCTACACCTTC.

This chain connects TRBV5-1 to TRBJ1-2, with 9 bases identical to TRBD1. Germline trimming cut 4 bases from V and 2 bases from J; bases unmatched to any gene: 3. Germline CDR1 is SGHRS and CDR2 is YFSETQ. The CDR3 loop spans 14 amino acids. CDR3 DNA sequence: TGCGCCAGCAGCCAAGGGACAGGGAACTATGGCTACACCTTC. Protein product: CASSQGTGNYGYTF. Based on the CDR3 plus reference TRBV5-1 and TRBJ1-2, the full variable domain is KAGVTQTPRYLIKTRGQQVTLSCSPISGHRSVSWYQQTPGQGLQFLFEYFSETQRNKGNFPGRFSGRQFSNSRSEMNVSTLELGDSALYLCASSQGTGNYGYTFGSGTRLTVV.

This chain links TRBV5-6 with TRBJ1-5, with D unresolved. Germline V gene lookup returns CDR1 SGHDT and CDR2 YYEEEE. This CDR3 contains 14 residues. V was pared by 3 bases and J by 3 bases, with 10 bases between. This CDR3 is CASSYRALNQPQHF. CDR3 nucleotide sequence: TGTGCCAGCAGCTACCGGGCCCTCAATCAGCCCCAGCATTTT.

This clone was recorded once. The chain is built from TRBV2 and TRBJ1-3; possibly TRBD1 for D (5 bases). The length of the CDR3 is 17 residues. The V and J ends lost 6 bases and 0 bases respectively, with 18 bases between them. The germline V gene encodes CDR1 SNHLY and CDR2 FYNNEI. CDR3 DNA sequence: TGTGCCAGCAGGGGGACCTTGGCGGAAACCTCTGGAAACACCATATATTTT. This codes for CASRGTLAETSGNTIYF.

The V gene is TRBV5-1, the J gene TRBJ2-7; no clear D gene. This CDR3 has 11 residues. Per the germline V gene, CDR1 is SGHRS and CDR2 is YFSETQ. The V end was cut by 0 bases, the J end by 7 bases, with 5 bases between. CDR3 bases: TGCGCCAGCAGCTTGGGGCCGGAGCAGTACTTC. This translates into CASSLGPEQYF.

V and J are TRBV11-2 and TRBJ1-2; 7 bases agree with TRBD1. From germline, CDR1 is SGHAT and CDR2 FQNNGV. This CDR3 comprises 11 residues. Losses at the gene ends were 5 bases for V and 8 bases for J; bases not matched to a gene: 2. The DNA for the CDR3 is TGTGCCAGCAGCAGGGACAGCGGCTACACCTTC. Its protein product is CASSRDSGYTF.